These 13 T cell receptor beta chains came from one sample sequenced in a study of cytomegalovirus exposure and HLA in healthy donors. This PCR relied on a set of 60 Vbeta primers and 13 Jbeta primers. Assay used: immunoSEQ multiplex PCR; TCRdb lists only in-frame clones, some missing. The sample lists 140,000 or so clones; roughly two thirds were seen once. The source material was PBMCs. Every receptor here comes from a male donor in good health and CMV-seronegative.

This chain joins TRBV7-3 and TRBJ2-1; tentatively, D is TRBD1 (6 bases). The germline CDR1 and CDR2 sequences are SGHTA and FQGTGA. This CDR3 contains 14 residues. V dropped 5 bases and J dropped 9 bases, with 17 bases sitting between them. The CDR3: CASSPGDRKGEQFF. CDR3 nucleotides: TGTGCCAGCAGCCCAGGAGACAGGAAAGGTGAGCAGTTCTTC.

The V call is TRBV19, the J call TRBJ1-5; the D gene is possibly TRBD1 (5 bases). V gave up 3 bases and J gave up 0 bases, with 9 bases separating them. The CDR3 runs 15 residues. CDR1 and CDR2 (germline): LNHDA, SQIVND (reference sequence). The CDR3 nucleotides read TGTGCCAGTAGTATGGGGCGGTATAGCAATCAGCCCCAGCATTTT. Its translation: CASSMGRYSNQPQHF.

Details on this clone: A read error may produce the germline difference seen at one junction end. The CDR3 loop reads CVSSLWVEGEQYF. CDR3 DNA: TGTGTCAGCAGCTTATGGGTTGAGGGAGAGCAGTACTTC. The chain couples TRBV7-8 to TRBJ2-7, with D perhaps TRBD2 (5 bases). This CDR3 contains 13 residues. Looked up from germline, CDR1 is SGHVS and CDR2 is FQNEAQ.

The table lists this clone with a few counts. The chain has TRBV27 and TRBJ2-7; tentative D call: TRBD1 (5 bases). The germline V gene encodes CDR1 MNHEY and CDR2 SMNVEV (reference sequence). The V end was cut by 2 bases, the J end by 6 bases, with 8 bases between. CDR3 length equals 12 residues. The CDR3 here is CASSLNRCEQYF. The CDR3 DNA sequence: TGTGCCAGCAGTTTAAACAGGTGCGAGCAGTACTTC.

This clone was seen only a few times. The genes are TRBV6-4 and TRBJ1-2, with no clear D. Per the germline V gene, CDR1 is MRHNA and CDR2 is SNTAGT. V lost 3 bases and J lost 1, with 6 bases in between. The CDR3 is 13 amino acids. This CDR3 reads CASSEGYNYGYTF. The CDR3 DNA follows: TGTGCCAGCAGTGAGGGCTATAACTATGGCTACACCTTC.

The chain carries TRBV29-1 and TRBJ1-2; 8 bases match TRBD1. Trimming removed 3 bases from V and 0 bases from J; junction bases left unmatched: 3. The germline CDR1 and CDR2 sequences are SQVTM and ANQGSEA. This CDR3 comprises 14 residues. The CDR3 DNA reads TGCAGCGTTGATCCGGGACAGGCTAACTATGGCTACACCTTC. Encoded protein: CSVDPGQANYGYTF.

The chain uses TRBV7-6 and TRBJ1-1; D remains unclear. The CDR3 has 13 amino acids. Germline CDR1 and CDR2: SGHVS and FNYEAQ. V was cut by 5 bases and J by 8 bases, with 15 bases left in between. In DNA, the CDR3 is TGTGCCAGCAGCCCCGGACCCGGGGTGGAAGCTTTCTTT. As protein: CASSPGPGVEAFF. The entire variable domain, with the rest obtained from reference TRBV7-6 and TRBJ1-1, is as follows: GAGVSQSPRYKVTKRGQDVALRCDPISGHVSLYWYRQALGQGPEFLTYFNYEAQQDKSGLPNDRFSAERPEGSISTLTIQRTEQRDSAMYRCASSPGPGVEAFFGQGTRLTVV.

The rearrangement joins TRBV7-9 to TRBJ1-2; TRBD1 matches at 9 bases. The CDR3 covers 17 residues. CDR1 SEHNR and CDR2 FQNEAQ come from the germline V gene (reference sequence). The junction had 11 bases not matched to a gene; V was cut back by 4 bases and J by 2 bases. The CDR3: CASSSAAGQGFNYGYTF. Written as DNA, the CDR3 is TGTGCCAGCAGCTCGGCCGCGGGACAGGGATTCAACTATGGCTACACCTTC.

The chain couples TRBV5-8 to TRBJ2-7, with 10 positions matching TRBD1. CDR1 SGHTS and CDR2 YDEGEE come from the germline V gene. The junction had 2 bases not matched to a gene; V was cut back by 3 bases and J by 5 bases. The CDR3 spans 13 residues. The CDR3 nucleotides read TGTGCCAGCAGCTGGGACAGGGGTAACGAGCAGTACTTC. Translated, it gives CASSWDRGNEQYF.

Only a few counts were recorded for this clone. This chain joins TRBV27 and TRBJ2-1; no reliable D call. Trimming cost V 3 bases and J 2 bases, with 8 bases left between them. This CDR3 spans 14 amino acids. Per germline, CDR1 MNHEY and CDR2 SMNVEV (reference sequence). Written as DNA, the CDR3 is TGTGCCAGCAGTTTTGTCAGTCCCTACAATGAGCAGTTCTTC. Encoded protein: CASSFVSPYNEQFF.

This clone was detected only once. This chain joins TRBV28 and TRBJ1-1, with 8 bases that match TRBD1. Germline loops: CDR1 MDHEN, CDR2 SYDVKM. Trimming cost V 6 bases and J 3 bases; bases outside gene matches: 9. The CDR3 extends over 15 amino acids. This chain's CDR3 is CASRSPTGAYTEAFF. Written as DNA, the CDR3 is TGTGCCAGCAGGAGCCCGACAGGGGCATACACTGAAGCTTTCTTT.

This clone appeared once. This chain connects TRBV6-1 to TRBJ1-3; D not resolved. Per germline, CDR1 MNHNS and CDR2 SASEGT. Trimming pared 9 bases from V and 0 bases from J, leaving 9 bases between. The CDR3 length is 13 residues. CDR3 amino acids: CASTEISGNTIYF. The CDR3, as DNA: TGTGCCAGTACCGAGATCTCTGGAAACACCATATATTTT.

About this clone itself: Because it lacks the conserved phenylalanine or tryptophan at the end, this CDR3 is likely a read error. It is unclear where the CDR3 begins or ends on the DNA, so no DNA is shown, and the CDR3 is as TCRdb lists it. The V call is TRBV14, the J call TRBJ2-7; no DNA check was done on the table's D call, TRBD1. A total of 13 residues make up the CDR3, ends included. The V gene's germline CDR1 is SGHDN and CDR2 FVKESK. The CDR3 spells CASSQGGTGVPFL.